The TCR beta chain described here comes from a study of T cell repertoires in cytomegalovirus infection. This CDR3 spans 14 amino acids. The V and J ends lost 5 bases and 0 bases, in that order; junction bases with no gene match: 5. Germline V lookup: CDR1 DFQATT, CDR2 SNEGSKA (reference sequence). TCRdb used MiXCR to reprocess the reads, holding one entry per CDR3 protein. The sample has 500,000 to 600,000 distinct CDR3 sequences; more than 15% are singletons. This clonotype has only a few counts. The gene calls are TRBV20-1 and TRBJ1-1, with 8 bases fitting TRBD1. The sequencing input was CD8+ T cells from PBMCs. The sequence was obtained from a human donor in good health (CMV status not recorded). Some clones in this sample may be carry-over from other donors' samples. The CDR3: CSALRTGLNTEAFF. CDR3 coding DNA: TGCAGTGCTCTTAGGACAGGGCTGAACACTGAAGCTTTCTTT.